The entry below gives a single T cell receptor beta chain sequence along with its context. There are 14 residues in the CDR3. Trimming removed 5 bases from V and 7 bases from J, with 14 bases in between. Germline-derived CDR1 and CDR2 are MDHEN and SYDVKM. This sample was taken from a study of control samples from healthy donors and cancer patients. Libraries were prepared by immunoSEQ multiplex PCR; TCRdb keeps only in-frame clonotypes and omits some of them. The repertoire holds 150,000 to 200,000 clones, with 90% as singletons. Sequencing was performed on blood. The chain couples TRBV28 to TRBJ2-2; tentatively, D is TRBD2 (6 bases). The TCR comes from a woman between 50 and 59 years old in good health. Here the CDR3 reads CASSPAGSGGELFF. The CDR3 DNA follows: TGTGCCAGCAGTCCTGCGGGATCTGGCGGGGAGCTGTTTTTT.